These 14 T cell receptor beta chains came from one sample sequenced in a study of cytomegalovirus exposure and HLA in healthy donors. The primer mix had 60 Vbeta and 13 Jbeta primers. The protocol was immunoSEQ multiplex PCR, while the TCRdb copy is restricted to in-frame clones and leaves out a portion. This sample has approximately 71,000 clones; about two thirds occur once, and the top ten carry around an eighth. The sample taken for sequencing was PBMCs. The source of these receptors is a woman aged 40 to 50 in good health and CMV-seropositive.

J is TRBJ2-7 and V is TRBV1; TRBD2 is the table's D call and was not checked against the DNA. TRBV1 is an annotated pseudogene. This CDR3 is 17 amino acids long. CDR3 sequence: CTSSQVGRADSSYEQYF. In DNA form, the CDR3 reads TGCACCAGCAGCCAAGTAGGGCGGGCAGATAGCTCCTACGAGCAGTACTTC.

The rearrangement joins TRBV4-1 to TRBJ2-3; possibly TRBD2 for D (7 bases). In germline, CDR1 is MGHRA, CDR2 YSYEKL. V was shortened by 9 bases and J by 5 bases, with 18 bases between the two germline ends. The CDR3 consists of 14 residues. The CDR3 loop reads CASTRGPFRDTQYF. Written as DNA, the CDR3 is TGCGCCAGTACGCGGGGGCCGTTTCGAGATACGCAGTATTTT.

The V and J genes are TRBV7-2 and TRBJ1-5, with 7 bases identical to TRBD1. CDR1 SGHTA and CDR2 FQGNSA come from the germline V gene. The CDR3 contains 14 residues. V shed 5 bases and J 5 bases; nucleotides not matched to a gene: 6. The CDR3 is CASSAGQPHQPQHF. Here the CDR3 DNA reads TGTGCCAGCAGCGCGGGACAGCCCCATCAGCCCCAGCATTTT.

V and J are TRBV30 and TRBJ2-3; D is unclear. The germline V gene encodes CDR1 GTSNPN and CDR2 SVGIG (reference sequence). The CDR3 has 11 amino acids. Deletions cut 8 bases from V and 4 bases from J, with 10 bases between. CDR3 DNA sequence: TGTGCCCTGCGATACGCAGATACGCAGTATTTT. Protein: CALRYADTQYF.

The chain employs TRBV27 and TRBJ2-7, with a weak D call TRBD1 (5 bases). Germline CDR1 reads MNHEY; CDR2 reads SMNVEV (reference sequence). Trimming took 2 bases from V and 2 from J, leaving 7 bases between them. This CDR3 comprises 13 residues. The CDR3 loop reads CASSLTGPYEQYF. The DNA for the CDR3 is TGTGCCAGCAGTTTAACAGGACCCTACGAGCAGTACTTC.

The chain recombines TRBV7-9 with TRBJ1-1; D remains ambiguous. The germline V gene has CDR1 SEHNR and CDR2 FQNEAQ (reference sequence). Trimming took 5 bases from V and 0 from J, leaving 16 bases between them. CDR3 size: 16 residues. The CDR3 DNA reads TGTGCCAGCAGCCCCGGGGTACAGTTCATGAACACTGAAGCTTTCTTT. Protein product: CASSPGVQFMNTEAFF.

The genes are TRBV7-2 and TRBJ2-1, with 8 bases aligning to TRBD2. The CDR3 covers 16 residues. V shed 5 bases, J shed 3 bases, and the junction held 9 bases outside the gene matches. Germline V gene lookup returns CDR1 SGHTA and CDR2 FQGNSA. The CDR3 DNA sequence: TGTGCCAGCAGCCCGTCGGGCGGGGGGAACTACAATGAGCAGTTCTTC. As protein: CASSPSGGGNYNEQFF.

The CDR3 nucleotides are TGTGCCAGCAGCCCTAGGATCCAAGTAAGCGGAGAGCTGTTTTTT. Its translation: CASSPRIQVSGELFF. The rearrangement links TRBV7-6 to TRBJ2-2; D perhaps matches TRBD2 (5 bases). Trimming took off 5 bases at V and 11 bases at J, with 21 bases between the two ends. Germline V gene data show CDR1 as SGHVS and CDR2 as FNYEAQ. This CDR3 comprises 15 residues.

The chain is built from TRBV5-4 and TRBJ2-6; a weak D match, TRBD2 (5 bases). Deletions cut 4 bases from V and 1 base from J, with 15 bases between. Germline CDR1 is SGHNT and CDR2 is YYREEE (reference sequence). CDR3 length equals 17 residues. The CDR3 protein is CASSPRTGSSGANVLTF. The CDR3 coding sequence is TGTGCCAGCAGCCCCCGGACTGGGTCTTCTGGGGCCAACGTCCTGACTTTC.

The V gene is TRBV5-6, the J gene TRBJ1-1; tentatively, D is TRBD1 (5 bases). This CDR3 region has 18 residues. Germline assignment: CDR1 SGHDT and CDR2 YYEEEE. Between the trimmed V and J ends, which lost 4 bases and 6 bases, there was a span of 28 bases. CDR3 nucleotide sequence: TGTGCCAGCAGCACCCTAGGGAGGTCCACAGGCCGGAGGGCTGAAGCTTTCTTT. Amino acids: CASSTLGRSTGRRAEAFF.

The gene calls are TRBV6-6 and TRBJ1-2; possible D gene TRBD1, 6 bases. The CDR3 sequence is 16 residues long. Germline lookup yields CDR1 MNHNY and CDR2 SVGAGI (reference sequence). V lost 2 bases and J lost 2, with 15 bases in between. In nucleotides, the CDR3 is TGTGCCAGCAGTTACCAACCCCAGGGGCCCAACTATGGCTACACCTTC. The encoded protein is CASSYQPQGPNYGYTF.

This clone was seen more than once but under ten times. The V call is TRBV5-6, the J call TRBJ2-1, with D unclear. CDR3 length: 16 amino acids. Germline CDR1 and CDR2: SGHDT and YYEEEE. The ends were cut back, 3 bases at V and 0 bases at J, with 13 bases in the middle. Here the CDR3 reads CASSSPYLSSYNEQFF. DNA for the CDR3: TGTGCCAGCAGCTCTCCCTATCTGAGCTCCTACAATGAGCAGTTCTTC.

The chain links TRBV6-5 to TRBJ2-2; D possibly corresponds to TRBD2 (6 bases). In germline, CDR1 is MNHEY, CDR2 SVGAGI. This CDR3 is 14 amino acids long. Trimming left V 2 bases short and J 11 bases short, with 15 bases between. For the CDR3, the DNA is TGTGCCAGCAGTTACCCAGCTCGCGGGGCAGAGCTGTTTTTT. Protein sequence: CASSYPARGAELFF.

V usage is TRBV5-1 and J usage is TRBJ2-6, with D unclear. Trimming shortened V by 0 bases and J by 0 bases, and 7 bases separated the two germline ends. The germline CDR1 and CDR2 sequences are SGHRS and YFSETQ. The CDR3 loop spans 16 amino acids. CDR3 sequence reads: CASSLGASSGANVLTF. CDR3 in DNA: TGCGCCAGCAGCTTGGGTGCCAGCTCTGGGGCCAACGTCCTGACTTTC.